These 23 T cell receptor beta chains originate from one sample sequenced in a study of cytomegalovirus exposure and HLA in healthy donors. The method was immunoSEQ multiplex PCR; TCRdb's version includes in-frame clones alone and lacks a portion of them. There are some 170,000 clones in the sample; around 86% occur only once, and 2% to 3% lies in the top ten. The sample consisted of PBMCs. These receptors all come from a man between 18 and 35 years old in good health and CMV-seropositive.

A few counts support this clone. The J gene is TRBJ1-2, the V gene TRBV20-1, with 7 bases that match TRBD1. J was trimmed by 8 bases and V by 6 bases; bases with no gene match: 6. This CDR3 comprises 11 residues. In germline, CDR1 is DFQATT, CDR2 SNEGSKA (reference sequence). As DNA, the CDR3 is TGCAGTGCCTCACAGGGGCGAGGCTACACCTTC. Its protein product is CSASQGRGYTF.

V gene TRBV7-2 combines with J gene TRBJ2-1; D is possibly TRBD1 (6 bases). Trimming left V 5 bases short and J 9 bases short, with 14 bases between. There are 13 residues in the CDR3. Germline loops: CDR1 SGHTA, CDR2 FQGNSA. CDR3 sequence (DNA): TGTGCCAGCAGCCCGGAGGACAGAACTGAGCAGTTCTTC. Encoded protein: CASSPEDRTEQFF.

V is TRBV5-4 and J is TRBJ2-1; D possibly corresponds to TRBD1 (5 bases). Germline V gene lookup returns CDR1 SGHNT and CDR2 YYREEE (reference sequence). V dropped 4 bases and J dropped 7 bases, with 15 bases sitting between them. The CDR3 loop spans 14 amino acids. CDR3 sequence: CASSLVMGRNEQFF. The CDR3 nucleotides are TGTGCCAGCAGCCTGGTTATGGGGCGGAATGAGCAGTTCTTC.

J is TRBJ2-2 and V is TRBV4-1, with TRBD2 matching over 11 bases. The CDR3 runs to 18 residues. V was clipped by 5 bases and J by 4 bases; unmatched bases: 12. CDR1 MGHRA and CDR2 YSYEKL come from the germline V gene. The CDR3, as DNA: TGCGCCAGCAGCGGTAATAGCGGGGGGGCCTCGGGCACCGGGGAGCTGTTTTTT. Its translation is CASSGNSGGASGTGELFF.

This rearrangement joins TRBV5-6 to TRBJ2-1; 7 bases are shared with TRBD2. CDR1 and CDR2 from the germline V gene are SGHDT and YYEEEE. The CDR3 has 16 amino acids. With V trimmed by 4 bases and J by 0 bases, 7 bases remained unmatched. CDR3 residues: CASSHPGGSSYNEQFF. CDR3 DNA sequence: TGTGCCAGCAGCCATCCCGGCGGGAGCTCCTACAATGAGCAGTTCTTC.

The chain employs TRBV27 and TRBJ1-4, with TRBD1 matching 9 bases. J gave up 8 bases and V 6 bases, and 7 bases lay outside the gene matches. The V gene's germline CDR1 is MNHEY and CDR2 SMNVEV (reference sequence). The CDR3 spans 14 residues. The CDR3 sequence: CASSYRGRSEKLFF. The CDR3 DNA reads as TGTGCCAGCAGCTACAGGGGGCGTTCGGAAAAACTGTTTTTT.

The gene calls are TRBV7-9 and TRBJ1-2; 10 bases line up with TRBD1. Per germline, CDR1 SEHNR and CDR2 FQNEAQ (reference sequence). J was trimmed by 6 bases and V by 4 bases; bases with no gene match: 11. CDR3 length: 16 amino acids. The CDR3 sequence: CASSWVTGQGVDGYTF. The DNA for the CDR3 is TGTGCCAGCAGCTGGGTCACTGGACAGGGGGTCGATGGCTACACCTTC. The whole variable domain, filled in from reference TRBV7-9 and TRBJ1-2, reads DTGVSQNPRHKITKRGQNVTFRCDPISEHNRLYWYRQTLGQGPEFLTYFQNEAQLEKSRLLSDRFSAERPKGSFSTLEIQRTEQGDSAMYLCASSWVTGQGVDGYTFGSGTRLTVV.

V is TRBV5-1 and J is TRBJ1-1, with D tentatively TRBD1 (5 bases). Germline V gene sequence: CDR1 SGHRS, CDR2 YFSETQ. This CDR3 is 15 amino acids long. V was trimmed by 4 bases and J by 5 bases, leaving 18 bases between them. The CDR3 bases are TGCGCCAGCAGCGGACAAGTTGGACATGGGACTGAAGCTTTCTTT. This sequence encodes CASSGQVGHGTEAFF.

This chain uses TRBV9 with TRBJ2-2, with D maybe TRBD2 (7 bases). Deletions cut 5 bases from V and 6 bases from J, with 14 bases between. CDR1 and CDR2 from the germline V gene are SGDLS and YYNGEE. The CDR3 sequence is 14 residues long. Written as DNA, the CDR3 is TGTGCCAGCAGGGGGGGGCAGTACCCCGGGGAGCTGTTTTTT. It translates to CASRGGQYPGELFF.

The J gene is TRBJ2-2, the V gene TRBV15; weak D call: TRBD2 (9 bases). The V gene lost 4 bases and the J gene lost 6 bases, with 33 bases spanning the gap. This CDR3 has 21 residues. CDR1 is LNHNV and CDR2 is YYDKDF in the germline V gene (reference sequence). The CDR3 region is CATSTFFPNRGSSGSPGELFF. The CDR3 bases are TGTGCCACCAGCACCTTTTTCCCGAACAGGGGGAGTAGCGGGAGTCCCGGGGAGCTGTTTTTT.

The chain employs TRBV19 and TRBJ1-3, with 8 bases identical to TRBD1. CDR1 LNHDA and CDR2 SQIVND come from the germline V gene (reference sequence). V gave up 2 bases and J gave up 4 bases; unmatched junction bases: 4. The CDR3 length is 15 residues. CDR3 sequence: CASSIQGASGNTIYF. CDR3 nucleotides: TGTGCCAGTAGTATACAGGGGGCTTCGGGAAACACCATATATTTT. Full variable domain (rest looked up from reference TRBV19 and TRBJ1-3): DGGITQSPKYLFRKEGQNVTLSCEQNLNHDAMYWYRQDPGQGLRLIYYSQIVNDFQKGDIAEGYSVSREKKESFPLTVTSAQKNPTAFYLCASSIQGASGNTIYFGEGSWLTVV.

The genes are TRBV19 and TRBJ2-7; D might be TRBD2 (6 bases). CDR3 length: 16 residues. Germline V gene lookup returns CDR1 LNHDA and CDR2 SQIVND (reference sequence). Trimming removed 5 bases at V and 7 bases at J, with 24 bases between. The CDR3 nucleotides are TGTGCCAGTAGTCTCACGGGACTCCCTGAAATTGGGGAGCAGTACTTC. Translating it yields CASSLTGLPEIGEQYF.

The chain is built from TRBV7-2 and TRBJ2-7, with TRBD2 as a possible D gene (5 bases). This CDR3 has 12 residues. Trimming shortened V by 3 bases and J by 3 bases, and 6 bases separated the two germline ends. Per germline, CDR1 SGHTA and CDR2 FQGNSA. CDR3 residues: CASSFGDYEQYF. CDR3 nucleotides: TGTGCCAGCAGCTTCGGGGACTACGAGCAGTACTTC.

The chain couples TRBV7-3 to TRBJ2-2, with 11 bases fitting TRBD2. V lost 6 bases, J lost 5 bases, and 2 bases stayed unmatched. The CDR3 is made up of 14 amino acids. Germline V gene data show CDR1 as SGHTA and CDR2 as FQGTGA. The chain's CDR3 is CASRASGRTGELFF. In DNA form, the CDR3 reads TGTGCCAGCAGGGCTAGCGGGAGGACCGGGGAGCTGTTTTTT.

The rearrangement uses TRBV5-8 and TRBJ2-7; D remains ambiguous. CDR1 SGHTS and CDR2 YDEGEE come from the germline V gene. Trimming took 1 base from V and 3 from J, leaving 2 bases between them. The CDR3 is 11 residues long. The CDR3 sequence: CASSLHYEQYF. CDR3 DNA: TGTGCCAGCAGCTTGCACTACGAGCAGTACTTC.

This sequence joins TRBV7-9 and TRBJ2-1; D call uncertain. The germline V and J ends were trimmed by 1 base and 8 bases, with 6 bases remaining between them. From germline, CDR1 is SEHNR and CDR2 FQNEAQ (reference sequence). This CDR3 is built from 12 residues. DNA of the CDR3: TGTGCCAGCAGCTTAGATGTCGATGAGCAGTTCTTC. Translation: CASSLDVDEQFF.

This sequence joins TRBV30 and TRBJ1-1; TRBD1 matches at 9 bases. The ends lost 2 bases at V and 5 bases at J; junction bases unmatched: 9. This CDR3 is 15 amino acids long. CDR1 and CDR2 from the germline V gene are GTSNPN and SVGIG (reference sequence). In DNA, the CDR3 is TGTGCCTGGAGTATACCGGGACAGGGTAAAACTGAAGCTTTCTTT. Translated: CAWSIPGQGKTEAFF.

The gene calls are TRBV9 and TRBJ2-2, with TRBD1 as a possible D gene (5 bases). The germline V gene has CDR1 SGDLS and CDR2 YYNGEE. V was shortened by 0 bases and J by 6 bases, with 15 bases between the two germline ends. The CDR3 length is 16 residues. The CDR3 sequence is CASSVAGNVGAGELFF. CDR3 in DNA: TGTGCCAGCAGCGTAGCAGGGAATGTCGGAGCCGGGGAGCTGTTTTTT.

V is TRBV7-8 and J is TRBJ1-6, with a weak D call TRBD1 (5 bases). V lost 2 bases, J lost 9 bases, and 8 bases lay in between. The CDR3 is 13 amino acids. CDR1 and CDR2 from the germline V gene are SGHVS and FQNEAQ. CDR3: CASSLMTVSPLHF. CDR3 sequence (DNA): TGTGCCAGCAGCTTAATGACAGTTTCACCCCTCCACTTT.

The V gene is TRBV27, the J gene TRBJ2-5, with 9 bases lining up with TRBD1. This CDR3 region has 15 residues. The V segment lost 5 bases and the J segment 4 bases; nucleotides outside the gene matches: 8. Germline V gene lookup returns CDR1 MNHEY and CDR2 SMNVEV (reference sequence). The CDR3 sequence is CASSAGQGLLETQYF. CDR3 coding DNA: TGTGCCAGCAGTGCGGGACAGGGCTTATTAGAGACCCAGTACTTC.

V usage is TRBV7-2 and J usage is TRBJ2-7, with a weak D call TRBD2 (5 bases). Germline V CDR1 and CDR2: SGHTA, FQGNSA. V was trimmed by 2 bases and J by 9 bases, leaving 17 bases between them. The CDR3 is made up of 14 amino acids. This chain's CDR3 is CASSLSSPSPRQYF. The CDR3 DNA follows: TGTGCCAGCAGCTTATCTAGCCCGAGCCCTCGGCAGTACTTC.

J is TRBJ2-5 and V is TRBV7-9; D perhaps matches TRBD2 (5 bases). This CDR3 has 14 amino acids. V was clipped by 5 bases and J by 3 bases, with 13 bases between them. Germline CDR1 and CDR2: SEHNR and FQNEAQ (reference sequence). The CDR3 loop reads CASSGQEAEETQYF. For the CDR3, the DNA is TGTGCCAGCAGCGGGCAGGAGGCGGAAGAGACCCAGTACTTC.

The rearrangement uses TRBV19 and TRBJ1-1; the D gene is possibly TRBD1 (6 bases). CDR1 and CDR2 (germline): LNHDA, SQIVND (reference sequence). The CDR3 has 12 amino acids. V lost 3 bases and J 11 bases, leaving 13 bases between the germline ends. CDR3 sequence: CASSIDRSRAFF. CDR3 coding DNA: TGTGCCAGTAGTATCGACAGGTCGCGTGCTTTCTTT.